A selection of T cell receptor beta chains follows, all from one sample in a study of T cell responses to AZD1222 COVID-19 vaccine. Method: immunoSEQ multiplex PCR; TCRdb's copy keeps in-frame clones and lacks some. Seen here are around 91,000 clones, 70% to 90% observed once, and the top ten hold 19%. Here the sequenced sample was peripheral blood, taken on day 0 of AZD1222 vaccination. These receptors originate from an adult in good health. Both conserved end residues are part of each CDR3. A D gene is named only where the DNA matches it firmly. Rows may omit the clone size; those that give it use once, few, many or a size class.

CDR3nt | CDR3aa | d_gene | j_gene | v_gene | abundance
TGTGCCAGCATCGGGACTCCGCGAAGAGAGACTGAAGCTTTCTTT | CASIGTPRRETEAFF | - | TRBJ1-1 | TRBV6-5 | -
TGTGCCAGCAGCCAATGGCAGGGGGCAACGACCCAGTACTTC | CASSQWQGATTQYF | TRBD1 | TRBJ2-5 | TRBV16 | once
TGTGCCAGCAGCGCTAAGGGACTAGCGTTATACAATGAGCAGTTCTTC | CASSAKGLALYNEQFF | TRBD2 | TRBJ2-1 | TRBV7-9 | -
TGTGCTAGTGGTTTGGGGACAGCGAACGACGAGCAGTACTTC | CASGLGTANDEQYF | - | TRBJ2-7 | TRBV12-5 | -
TGTGCCAGCAGCCCGTCGATTTTGGGGAAGCAGTACTTC | CASSPSILGKQYF | - | TRBJ2-7 | TRBV13 | once
TGCGCCAGCAGCTTGGTGTGGCTCAATGAGCAGTTCTTC | CASSLVWLNEQFF | - | TRBJ2-1 | TRBV5-1 | -
TGTGCCAGCAGCGTAACATGGGGGGGCTACAATGAGCAGTTCTTC | CASSVTWGGYNEQFF | TRBD2 | TRBJ2-1 | TRBV9 | -
TGTGCCAGCAGTTCTACCGGGACAGGGGGCAATCAGCCCCAGCATTTT | CASSSTGTGGNQPQHF | TRBD1 | TRBJ1-5 | TRBV6-6 | -
TGTGCCAGCAGCGCAGGGTTCTCTGGAAACACCATATATTTT | CASSAGFSGNTIYF | - | TRBJ1-3 | TRBV9 | -
TGTGCTAGTGGTCAGGGGGGGCAGGGGTACACTGAAGCTTTCTTT | CASGQGGQGYTEAFF | TRBD1 | TRBJ1-1 | TRBV12-5 | -
TGTGCCAGCAGCGTAGCCGGGGCTAGCGGGGCGAGCTCCTACAATGAGCAGTTCTTC | CASSVAGASGASSYNEQFF | TRBD2 | TRBJ2-1 | TRBV9 | -
TGCGCCAGCAGCCAAACCCCCCTACGCTCTCTCTCCCATGAGCAGTTCTTC | CASSQTPLRSLSHEQFF | - | TRBJ2-1 | TRBV4-3 | -